This TCR beta chain was identified in a study of patients and donors after allogeneic stem cell transplantation. The CDR3 has 14 amino acids. Trimming pared 5 bases from V and 2 bases from J, leaving 13 bases between. Germline V lookup: CDR1 DFQATT, CDR2 SNEGSKA (reference sequence). A single record per CDR3 protein comes from TCRdb applying MiXCR to the RT-PCR reads. Among about 960,000 distinct CDR3 sequences listed, roughly 18% were seen once. The sample taken for sequencing was blood, either unsorted or a sorted T cell fraction (not recorded which). The gene calls are TRBV20-1 and TRBJ1-3, with D unclear. The source of this sequence is a human donor who was either an allogeneic HSCT recipient or a stem cell or donor lymphocyte infusion donor (not recorded which). It is not recorded whose cells these are; they may come from a transplant donor. For the CDR3, the DNA is TGCAGTGCTGTCCGCCCTGGGGCTGGAAACACCATATATTTT. As protein: CSAVRPGAGNTIYF.